Following are 21 T cell receptor beta chains from one sample sequenced in a study of T cell changes during pregnancy in multiple sclerosis. TCRdb's copy holds only in-frame clones and misses some; the assay was immunoSEQ multiplex PCR. The table records around 92,000 clones, approximately 95% of them present only once. The specimen was peripheral blood, collected after pregnancy. These receptors all come from a female donor with multiple sclerosis, enrolled in a pregnancy study.

The CDR3 sequence: CASSHWAGLGNEKLFF. Written as DNA, the CDR3 is TGCGCCAGCAGCCACTGGGCGGGGCTAGGTAATGAAAAACTGTTTTTT. The V gene is TRBV4-3, the J gene TRBJ1-4, with a tentative D call TRBD1 (5 bases). CDR1 is LGHNA, CDR2 YSLEER, per germline. The CDR3 loop spans 16 amino acids. Trimming cost V 3 bases and J 4 bases, with 15 bases left between them.

This chain connects TRBV7-9 to TRBJ2-7; 10 bases match TRBD1. The ends lost 6 bases at V and 4 bases at J; junction bases unmatched: 18. The CDR3 spans 18 residues. Per the germline V gene, CDR1 is SEHNR and CDR2 is FQNEAQ (reference sequence). Here the CDR3 reads CASSSGTGAAEISYEQYF. Written as DNA, the CDR3 is TGTGCCAGCAGTTCCGGGACAGGGGCCGCAGAGATCTCGTACGAGCAGTACTTC. The whole variable domain, filled in from reference TRBV7-9 and TRBJ2-7, reads DTGVSQNPRHKITKRGQNVTFRCDPISEHNRLYWYRQTLGQGPEFLTYFQNEAQLEKSRLLSDRFSAERPKGSFSTLEIQRTEQGDSAMYLCASSSGTGAAEISYEQYFGPGTRLTVT.

V is TRBV27 and J is TRBJ2-3; maybe TRBD2 (5 bases). Germline V lookup: CDR1 MNHEY, CDR2 SMNVEV (reference sequence). This CDR3 region has 14 residues. Deletions cut 5 bases from V and 0 bases from J, with 9 bases between. CDR3 sequence: CASSPGISTDTQYF. In DNA, the CDR3 is TGTGCCAGCAGTCCCGGGATTAGCACAGATACGCAGTATTTT.

V gene TRBV19 combines with J gene TRBJ1-1; 9 positions match TRBD1. J gave up 6 bases and V 6 bases, and 8 bases lay outside the gene matches. There are 14 residues in the CDR3. Germline V gene sequence: CDR1 LNHDA, CDR2 SQIVND (reference sequence). In DNA form, the CDR3 reads TGTGCCAGTAGGACCCGGGACAGGGACCCTGAAGCTTTCTTT. It codes for CASRTRDRDPEAFF.

This chain links TRBV5-4 with TRBJ1-4, with 10 bases aligning to TRBD1. The length of the CDR3 is 14 residues. Germline V gene sequence: CDR1 SGHNT, CDR2 YYREEE (reference sequence). V was clipped by 6 bases and J by 7 bases; unmatched bases: 6. The CDR3 bases are TGTGCCAGCACCAACCGGGACAGGGGTGAAAAACTGTTTTTT. Translated, it gives CASTNRDRGEKLFF.

This clone was counted a few times. The genes are TRBV30 and TRBJ1-1; 9 bases match TRBD1. V lost 4 bases, J lost 8 bases, and 17 bases stayed unmatched. Germline-derived CDR1 and CDR2 are GTSNPN and SVGIG (reference sequence). This CDR3 contains 16 residues. The CDR3 reads CAWTPRRGQGMWEAFF. For the CDR3, the DNA is TGTGCCTGGACTCCACGAAGGGGACAGGGAATGTGGGAAGCTTTCTTT. Full variable domain (remainder filled in from reference TRBV30 and TRBJ1-1): SQTIHQWPATLVQPVGSPLSLECTVEGTSNPNLYWYRQAAGRGLQLLFYSVGIGQISSEVPQNLSASRPQDRQFILSSKKLLLSDSGFYLCAWTPRRGQGMWEAFFGQGTRLTVV.

DNA of the CDR3: TGTGCCAGCAGCTTAGCGGGAGGGAAAGAGACCCAGTACTTC. Translation gives CASSLAGGKETQYF. The chain recombines TRBV7-2 with TRBJ2-5, with 7 bases fitting TRBD2. The trim removed 0 bases at V and 3 bases at J, leaving 1 base unmatched. The V gene's germline CDR1 is SGHTA and CDR2 FQGNSA. This CDR3 comprises 14 residues.

The V and J genes are TRBV2 and TRBJ2-3, with TRBD2 as a possible D gene (5 bases). Trimming stripped 7 bases from V and 1 base from J, with 18 bases between. The CDR3 has 16 amino acids. Germline V lookup: CDR1 SNHLY, CDR2 FYNNEI. CDR3 sequence reads: CASKLAWPEGTDTQYF. As DNA, the CDR3 is TGTGCCAGCAAGCTAGCCTGGCCGGAGGGCACAGATACGCAGTATTTT.

This clone has just one count. V gene TRBV18 combines with J gene TRBJ2-3, with TRBD2 matching over 7 bases. The V segment lost 2 bases and the J segment 0 bases; nucleotides outside the gene matches: 8. CDR3 length: 17 residues. Per the germline V gene, CDR1 is KGHSH and CDR2 is LQKENI. CDR3 residues: CASSPSRLAASTDTQYF. The CDR3 DNA sequence: TGTGCCAGCTCACCATCGAGACTAGCAGCTAGCACAGATACGCAGTATTTT.

CDR3 protein: CASSLLAATNYGYTF. DNA of the CDR3: TGTGCCAGCAGCCTTCTGGCCGCAACTAACTATGGCTACACCTTC. This sequence joins TRBV16 and TRBJ1-2; D is unresolved. The CDR3 runs 15 residues. V lost 4 bases to trimming and J lost 0 bases, with 12 bases between them. Germline V gives CDR1 KGHSY, CDR2 FQNENV.

This rearrangement joins TRBV19 to TRBJ2-7; D might be TRBD2 (6 bases). With 3 bases removed from V and 2 bases from J, the gap between germline ends came to 14 bases. This CDR3 contains 15 residues. From germline, CDR1 is LNHDA and CDR2 SQIVND (reference sequence). CDR3 loop: CASSIGSGATYEQYF. DNA for the CDR3: TGTGCCAGTAGTATTGGTTCGGGAGCGACCTACGAGCAGTACTTC.

This clone was seen a handful of times. The gene calls are TRBV20-1 and TRBJ1-2, with D unclear. The V end was cut by 0 bases, the J end by 11 bases, with 10 bases between. The CDR3 runs 11 residues. Germline-derived CDR1 and CDR2 are DFQATT and SNEGSKA (reference sequence). Here the CDR3 DNA reads TGCAGTGCTAGAGAGGCTTGGGAGTACACCTTC. It codes for CSAREAWEYTF.

CDR3 in amino acids: CAWSRGLGYNEQFF. The DNA for the CDR3 is TGTGCCTGGAGTAGAGGACTAGGATACAATGAGCAGTTCTTC. The chain has TRBV30 and TRBJ2-1; 7 bases fit TRBD2. This CDR3 spans 14 amino acids. Germline V lookup: CDR1 GTSNPN, CDR2 SVGIG (reference sequence). The V gene end was trimmed by 2 bases and the J gene end by 4 bases; junction bases not matched to a gene: 5.

The V call is TRBV28, the J call TRBJ2-3; D perhaps matches TRBD2 (5 bases). V was shortened by 9 bases and J by 4 bases, with 14 bases between the two germline ends. The CDR3 length is 13 residues. Looked up from germline, CDR1 is MDHEN and CDR2 is SYDVKM. This CDR3 reads CASRGRVSDTQYF. The CDR3 DNA follows: TGTGCCAGTCGGGGAAGGGTATCAGATACGCAGTATTTT. Supplemented by reference TRBV28 and TRBJ2-3, the full variable domain reads DVKVTQSSRYLVKRTGEKVFLECVQDMDHENMFWYRQDPGLGLRLIYFSYDVKMKEKGDIPEGYSVSREKKERFSLILESASTNQTSMYLCASRGRVSDTQYFGPGTRLTVL.

This chain connects TRBV28 to TRBJ2-5; D ambiguous. V was pared by 2 bases and J by 1 base, with 14 bases between. Per the germline V gene, CDR1 is MDHEN and CDR2 is SYDVKM. CDR3 length equals 16 residues. CDR3 in amino acids: CASSLALSLLQETQYF. The CDR3 region has the DNA TGTGCCAGCAGTTTAGCTCTAAGCCTCCTCCAAGAGACCCAGTACTTC. Variable domain in full (rest from reference TRBV28 and TRBJ2-5): DVKVTQSSRYLVKRTGEKVFLECVQDMDHENMFWYRQDPGLGLRLIYFSYDVKMKEKGDIPEGYSVSREKKERFSLILESASTNQTSMYLCASSLALSLLQETQYFGPGTRLLVL.

This chain joins TRBV5-4 and TRBJ2-7, with 7 bases that match TRBD2. The CDR3 is 17 amino acids. Per the germline V gene, CDR1 is SGHNT and CDR2 is YYREEE (reference sequence). V gave up 4 bases and J gave up 6 bases; unmatched junction bases: 19. In nucleotides, the CDR3 is TGTGCCAGCAGCCCGGGTGGGGGAGGGCCGGGAGGATCCGAGCAGTACTTC. Protein: CASSPGGGGPGGSEQYF.

Comments on this clone: This sample also contains other DNA sequences that code for the same CDR3. V and J are TRBV30 and TRBJ2-7; 8 bases fit TRBD1. The CDR3 sequence is 14 residues long. From germline, CDR1 is GTSNPN and CDR2 SVGIG (reference sequence). The V segment lost 0 bases and the J segment 3 bases; nucleotides outside the gene matches: 4. The CDR3 loop reads CAWSVGQGGYEQYF. The CDR3 bases are TGTGCCTGGAGTGTAGGACAGGGCGGCTACGAGCAGTACTTC.

CDR3 residues: CASSPPGLESQKQFF. CDR3 sequence (DNA): TGTGCCAGCAGCCCTCCGGGACTAGAGTCCCAAAAGCAGTTCTTC. V and J are TRBV5-6 and TRBJ2-1, with 8 bases fitting TRBD2. V trimming: 4 bases; J trimming: 11 bases; junction bases outside the gene matches: 14. Germline CDR1 is SGHDT and CDR2 is YYEEEE. CDR3 length: 15 residues. The entire variable domain, with the rest obtained from reference TRBV5-6 and TRBJ2-1, is as follows: DAGVTQSPTHLIKTRGQQVTLRCSPKSGHDTVSWYQQALGQGPQFIFQYYEEEERQRGNFPDRFSGHQFPNYSSELNVNALLLGDSALYLCASSPPGLESQKQFFGPGTRLTVL.

The chain joins TRBV7-3 to TRBJ2-7; 7 nucleotides agree with TRBD2. From germline, CDR1 is SGHTA and CDR2 FQGTGA. After removal of 3 bases from V and 2 bases from J, the junction contained 4 bases not matched to a gene. CDR3 length: 14 amino acids. Here the CDR3 DNA reads TGTGCCAGCAGCTTGACTAGCCTTGCCTACGAGCAGTACTTC. Protein: CASSLTSLAYEQYF.

The chain recombines TRBV5-1 with TRBJ2-3, with a tentative D call TRBD1 (5 bases). The V and J ends lost 0 bases and 2 bases respectively, with 7 bases between them. This CDR3 contains 14 residues. Germline loops: CDR1 SGHRS, CDR2 YFSETQ. The chain's CDR3 is CASSLATVTDTQYF. The DNA for the CDR3 is TGCGCCAGCAGCTTGGCGACAGTCACAGATACGCAGTATTTT.

The chain employs TRBV5-4 and TRBJ2-7, with 7 nucleotides matching TRBD1. The V segment lost 0 bases and the J segment 0 bases; nucleotides outside the gene matches: 3. Germline assignment: CDR1 SGHNT and CDR2 YYREEE (reference sequence). There are 15 residues in the CDR3. The CDR3 DNA is TGTGCCAGCAGCTTGGCAGACAGGGTCTCCTACGAGCAGTACTTC. Protein sequence: CASSLADRVSYEQYF. The full variable domain, its missing parts supplied by reference TRBV5-4 and TRBJ2-7, is ETGVTQSPTHLIKTRGQQVTLRCSSQSGHNTVSWYQQALGQGPQFIFQYYREEENGRGNFPPRFSGLQFPNYSSELNVNALELDDSALYLCASSLADRVSYEQYFGPGTRLTVT.